This T cell receptor (beta chain) was captured in a study of blood T cell repertoires in COVID-19. Overall study: Collection of acute and convalescent COVID-19 samples took place in the United States, Italy and Spain.

Profiled with immunoSEQ multiplex PCR; TCRdb holds only in-frame clones, not every one. The sample lists 70,000 to 95,000 clones; approximately 92% were seen once. This clone was recorded once. The source material was peripheral blood. This sequence was found in a woman in her sixties with active COVID-19.

CDR3 in amino acids: CASSLGTGAPYNEQFF. The CDR3 coding sequence is TGTGCCAGCAGCTTAGGGACAGGGGCCCCTTACAATGAGCAGTTCTTC. The chain couples TRBV7-2 to TRBJ2-1; TRBD1 aligns across 9 bases. The V segment lost 1 base and the J segment 4 bases; nucleotides outside the gene matches: 5. CDR3 length: 16 residues. Germline values: CDR1 SGHTA, CDR2 FQGNSA.